Detailed here is one T cell receptor (beta chain). The antigen is undetermined. The data originate from a study of post-analysis software for immune sequencing data. Looking at the study overall: The patients showed relapsing-remitting, secondary progressive and progressive-relapsing multiple sclerosis courses.

Germline CDR1 is SGHNT and CDR2 is YYREEE (reference sequence). The CDR3 spans 15 residues. Sequencing libraries made from TCR beta cDNA carried unique molecular identifiers. Each CDR3 protein is one row after TCRdb ran MiXCR on the PCR reads. The data show about 820,000 distinct CDR3 sequences, roughly half seen once. General study points: When the samples were clustered directly with F measure, those that had been prepared in the same batch showed strong co-clustering. Patients used about five TRBV segments, including TRBV5-6, TRBV5-1 and TRBV20-1, more often than controls.

Sample: blood. The chain recombines TRBV5-4 with TRBJ2-5, with 9 bases matching TRBD2. The J call is doubtful: the DNA matches TRBJ2-7 better. The source is a girl under 18 with multiple sclerosis. CDR3 loop: CASTPGASGNYEQYF. For the CDR3, the DNA is TGTGCCAGCACGCCGGGGGCTAGCGGGAACTACGAGCAGTACTTC.